A single sample gave rise to the 21 T cell receptor beta chains below, sequenced in a study of metastatic and nonmetastatic thyroid tumors. TCRdb reassembled clones from the PCR reads with MiXCR. The sample records some 10,000 clones, 12% being singletons. Among the patients, none had received any treatment before thyroid surgery. The sample was blood. The receptors were sampled from a female donor with papillary thyroid cancer or a benign thyroid nodule (not recorded which). Some clones in this sample may be carry-over from other donors' samples.

In its sample, this clone was seen many times. The V and J genes are TRBV5-1 and TRBJ1-1; no reliable D call. Trimming cost V 0 bases and J 4 bases, with 10 bases left between them. Germline V gene lookup returns CDR1 SGHRS and CDR2 YFSETQ. The CDR3 has 14 residues. CDR3 region: CASSLEAPSTEAFF. CDR3 nucleotides: TGCGCCAGCAGCTTGGAAGCGCCATCCACTGAAGCTTTCTTT.

At least ten counts were recorded for this clone. V and J are TRBV20-1 and TRBJ2-1, with TRBD2 matching over 9 bases. Losses at the gene ends were 5 bases for V and 4 bases for J; bases not matched to a gene: 12. Per the germline V gene, CDR1 is DFQATT and CDR2 is SNEGSKA (reference sequence). There are 16 residues in the CDR3. The CDR3 is CSAPTISSGGYNEQFF. The CDR3 DNA is TGCAGTGCTCCGACGATTTCAAGCGGGGGGTACAATGAGCAGTTCTTC.

This clone is judged medium-sized. The chain is built from TRBV2 and TRBJ1-2; 12 nucleotides align to TRBD1. Unmatched junction bases numbered 5, after V lost 7 bases and J lost 8 bases. CDR3 length equals 13 residues. Germline values: CDR1 SNHLY, CDR2 FYNNEI. The CDR3 region is CASTRDRGHGYTF. CDR3 DNA: TGTGCCAGCACCCGGGACAGGGGGCACGGCTACACCTTC.

Ten or more counts support this clone. The genes are TRBV5-1 and TRBJ2-7, with D tentatively TRBD2 (6 bases). CDR1 is SGHRS and CDR2 is YFSETQ in the germline V gene. This CDR3 region has 15 residues. Deletions cut 3 bases from V and 0 bases from J, with 13 bases between. The CDR3 sequence is CASSSGWRDSYEQYF. The CDR3 region has the DNA TGCGCCAGCAGCTCGGGGTGGCGGGACTCCTACGAGCAGTACTTC.

This rearrangement joins TRBV4-3 to TRBJ1-2; maybe TRBD1 (5 bases). Germline CDR1 LGHNA, CDR2 YSLEER. Trimming cost V 4 bases and J 2 bases, with 8 bases left between them. This CDR3 is built from 13 residues. In DNA form, the CDR3 reads TGCGCCAGCAGCCGAGAGGGGAACTATGGCTACACCTTC. This encodes CASSREGNYGYTF.

Within the sample, this clone is medium-sized. This chain links TRBV4-2 with TRBJ2-2; 9 bases agree with TRBD2. V was pared by 0 bases and J by 4 bases, with 3 bases of the junction left unmatched. Germline values: CDR1 LGHNA, CDR2 YNFKEQ. The CDR3 covers 16 residues. CDR3 coding DNA: TGTGCCAGCAGCCAAGATTTGCGGGGGGGCACCGGGGAGCTGTTTTTT. This codes for CASSQDLRGGTGELFF.

The table lists this clone with many counts. This could be a read error, since a much larger clone is one nucleotide away. The chain links TRBV11-2 to TRBJ1-1; no definite D call. V lost 5 bases, J lost 1 base, and 14 bases lay in between. The CDR3 spans 15 residues. Germline-derived CDR1 and CDR2 are SGHAT and FQNNGV. The CDR3 here is CASSLPSVGNTEAFF. The DNA of the CDR3 is TGTGCCAGCAGCCTCCCATCGGTGGGGAACACTGAAGCTTTCTTT.

By share, this clone counts as medium-sized. This chain connects TRBV6-1 to TRBJ1-3; D call uncertain. The CDR3 covers 15 residues. The V and J ends lost 0 bases and 0 bases respectively, with 6 bases between them. Germline V gene sequence: CDR1 MNHNS, CDR2 SASEGT. Written as DNA, the CDR3 is TGTGCCAGCAGTGAAGCGACCCTCTCTGGAAACACCATATATTTT. Translation gives CASSEATLSGNTIYF.

This clone came up many times. The chain carries TRBV5-6 and TRBJ1-6, with D unclear. Germline assignment: CDR1 SGHDT and CDR2 YYEEEE. This CDR3 comprises 15 residues. Trimming took 1 base from V and 7 from J, leaving 12 bases between them. CDR3 region: CASSLRPGENSPLHF. CDR3 nucleotides: TGTGCCAGCAGCTTGAGGCCGGGTGAGAATTCACCCCTCCACTTT.

Ten or more counts support this clone. The chain recombines TRBV9 with TRBJ1-6, with TRBD1 matching over 10 bases. This CDR3 comprises 16 residues. Germline V gene sequence: CDR1 SGDLS, CDR2 YYNGEE. The V segment lost 3 bases and the J segment 10 bases; nucleotides outside the gene matches: 10. As DNA, the CDR3 is TGTGCCAGCAGCGCCGACAGGGGGCAAAGGAACTCACCCCTCCACTTT. It is translated as CASSADRGQRNSPLHF.

This clone was seen more than once but under ten times. This sequence joins TRBV6-1 and TRBJ1-1; no clear D gene. Germline V CDR1 and CDR2: MNHNS, SASEGT. The length of the CDR3 is 15 residues. V lost 6 bases and J 1 base, leaving 15 bases between the germline ends. In DNA form, the CDR3 reads TGTGCCAGCAGCACTCCGGAAGGGTCGAACACTGAAGCTTTCTTT. Its protein is CASSTPEGSNTEAFF.

Details on this clone: This may arise from a read error, as a much more abundant clone is one base away. The V call is TRBV20-1, the J call TRBJ2-1; a possible D gene is TRBD1 (5 bases). There are 16 residues in the CDR3. Deletions cut 0 bases from V and 15 bases from J, with 27 bases between. In germline, CDR1 is DFQATT, CDR2 SNEGSKA (reference sequence). In DNA form, the CDR3 reads TGCAGTGCTAGAGACCCTCAGGGTAGGATATACAATGGGCTGTTCTTC. Amino acids: CSARDPQGRIYNGLFF.

Ten or more counts support this clone. The chain links TRBV5-1 to TRBJ2-7; D possibly corresponds to TRBD1 (6 bases). Germline V CDR1 and CDR2: SGHRS, YFSETQ. V lost 4 bases to trimming and J lost 1 base, with 18 bases between them. There are 16 residues in the CDR3. CDR3 sequence reads: CASSRDGQSLSYEQYF. The CDR3 DNA follows: TGCGCCAGCAGCCGGGACGGACAGTCCTTATCCTACGAGCAGTACTTC.

This clone was recorded at least ten times. The chain links TRBV19 to TRBJ2-1; D possibly uses TRBD1 or TRBD2 (7 bases each). In germline, CDR1 is LNHDA, CDR2 SQIVND (reference sequence). The CDR3 loop spans 18 amino acids. With 6 bases removed from V and 13 bases from J, the gap between germline ends came to 34 bases. The CDR3 DNA is TGTGCCAGTAGCCAGAGACAGGGTCGGGGGAGGGCCAGGATGAAACAGTTCTTC. Its protein is CASSQRQGRGRARMKQFF.

This clone was seen at least ten times. The chain uses TRBV20-1 and TRBJ1-6; 8 bases are shared with TRBD1. Germline CDR1 and CDR2: DFQATT and SNEGSKA (reference sequence). J gave up 7 bases and V 6 bases, and 8 bases lay outside the gene matches. The CDR3 is 14 amino acids. This CDR3 is CSAPMGQANSPLHF. In DNA form, the CDR3 reads TGCAGTGCCCCAATGGGACAGGCAAATTCACCCCTCCACTTT.

A note on this clone: One end of the junction fails to match germline, which may point to a read error. The chain carries TRBV4-1 and TRBJ1-3; D call uncertain. The CDR3 totals 15 residues. Per the germline V gene, CDR1 is MGHRA and CDR2 is YSYEKL. The CDR3: CASSQVIATGNIIYF. The DNA of the CDR3 is TGCGCCAGCAGCCAGGTTATCGCTACCGGAAACATCATATATTTT.

This clone has more than one count but fewer than ten. The chain carries TRBV12-3 or TRBV12-4 and TRBJ2-1; TRBD2 is a possible D gene (7 bases). The CDR3 loop spans 14 amino acids. Trimming removed 7 bases from V and 9 bases from J, with 19 bases in between. The CDR3 sequence is CASILSSGEGEQFF. CDR3 DNA: TGTGCCAGCATTCTGTCATCAGGGGAGGGTGAGCAGTTCTTC.

This clone has a count of ten or more. The chain recombines TRBV18 with TRBJ2-3; TRBD1 matches at 7 bases. The CDR3 covers 15 residues. J was trimmed by 1 base and V by 5 bases; bases with no gene match: 6. The germline V gene has CDR1 KGHSH and CDR2 LQKENI. For the CDR3, the DNA is TGTGCCAGCTCAGATCGACAGGGCCGCACAGATACGCAGTATTTT. Residues: CASSDRQGRTDTQYF. The variable domain in full, completed from reference TRBV18 and TRBJ2-3, reads NAGVMQNPRHLVRRRGQEARLRCSPMKGHSHVYWYRQLPEEGLKFMVYLQKENIIDESGMPKERFSAEFPKEGPSILRIQQVVRGDSAAYFCASSDRQGRTDTQYFGPGTRLTVL.

This clone was detected ten times or more. This rearrangement joins TRBV7-9 to TRBJ2-1; 10 nucleotides agree with TRBD2. V trimming: 5 bases; J trimming: 0 bases; junction bases outside the gene matches: 7. CDR1 and CDR2 from the germline V gene are SEHNR and FQNEAQ (reference sequence). The length of the CDR3 is 17 residues. This chain's CDR3 is CASSPPSSGSSYNEQFF. For the CDR3, the DNA is TGTGCCAGCAGCCCACCCTCTAGCGGGAGCTCCTACAATGAGCAGTTCTTC.

The table lists this clone with many counts. Other DNA sequences from this sample encode an identical CDR3 as well. The rearrangement uses TRBV9 and TRBJ1-5; 9 positions match TRBD1. CDR3 length: 15 residues. Germline CDR1 SGDLS, CDR2 YYNGEE. The V and J ends lost 5 bases and 2 bases, in that order; junction bases with no gene match: 5. Here the CDR3 reads CASSTGGVGNQPQHF. The DNA of the CDR3 is TGTGCCAGCAGTACAGGGGGCGTGGGCAATCAGCCCCAGCATTTT.

There are many counts of this clone. This rearrangement joins TRBV5-5 to TRBJ2-1, with 8 nucleotides matching TRBD2. V was clipped by 0 bases and J by 3 bases; unmatched bases: 5. The CDR3 consists of 16 residues. Germline CDR1 is SGHKS and CDR2 is YYEKEE (reference sequence). Here the CDR3 reads CASSLEVSGDYNEQFF. In nucleotides, the CDR3 is TGTGCCAGCAGCTTGGAGGTTAGCGGGGACTACAATGAGCAGTTCTTC.